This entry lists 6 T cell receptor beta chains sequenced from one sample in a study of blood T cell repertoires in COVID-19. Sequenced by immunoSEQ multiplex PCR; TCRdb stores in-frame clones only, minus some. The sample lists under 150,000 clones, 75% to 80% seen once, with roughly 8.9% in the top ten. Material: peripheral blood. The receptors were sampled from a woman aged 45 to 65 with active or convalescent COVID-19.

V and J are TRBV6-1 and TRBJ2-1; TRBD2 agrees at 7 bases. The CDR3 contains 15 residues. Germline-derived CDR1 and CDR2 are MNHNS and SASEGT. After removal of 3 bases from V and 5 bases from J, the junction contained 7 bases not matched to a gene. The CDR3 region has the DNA TGTGCCAGCAGTGACCGGCTAGCGGCGAACAATGAGCAGTTCTTC. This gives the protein CASSDRLAANNEQFF.

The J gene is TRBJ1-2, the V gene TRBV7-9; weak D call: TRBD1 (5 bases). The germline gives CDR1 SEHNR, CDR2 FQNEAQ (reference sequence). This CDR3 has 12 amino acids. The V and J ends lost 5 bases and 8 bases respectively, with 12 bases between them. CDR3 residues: CASSPDIYGYTF. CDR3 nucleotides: TGTGCCAGCAGCCCGGACATCTACGGCTACACCTTC.

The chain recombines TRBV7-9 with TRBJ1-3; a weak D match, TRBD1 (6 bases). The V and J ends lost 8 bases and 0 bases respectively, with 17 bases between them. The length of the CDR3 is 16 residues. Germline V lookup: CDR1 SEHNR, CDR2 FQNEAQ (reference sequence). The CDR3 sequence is CASSRGGPDSGNTIYF. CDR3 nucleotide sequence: TGTGCCAGCTCCCGGGGGGGCCCGGACTCTGGAAACACCATATATTTT.

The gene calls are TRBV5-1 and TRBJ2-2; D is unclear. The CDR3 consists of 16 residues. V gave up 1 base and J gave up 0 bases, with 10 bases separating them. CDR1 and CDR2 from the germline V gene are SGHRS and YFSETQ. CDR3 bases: TGCGCCAGCAGCTTGATGGCGGAGACGAACACCGGGGAGCTGTTTTTT. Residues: CASSLMAETNTGELFF.

The CDR3 is CASSPGFGNQPQHF. CDR3 in DNA: TGTGCCAGCTCACCGGGCTTTGGGAATCAGCCCCAGCATTTT. The chain recombines TRBV18 with TRBJ1-5; no definite D call. Trimming cost V 3 bases and J 4 bases, with 10 bases left between them. Germline-derived CDR1 and CDR2 are KGHSH and LQKENI. This CDR3 spans 14 amino acids.

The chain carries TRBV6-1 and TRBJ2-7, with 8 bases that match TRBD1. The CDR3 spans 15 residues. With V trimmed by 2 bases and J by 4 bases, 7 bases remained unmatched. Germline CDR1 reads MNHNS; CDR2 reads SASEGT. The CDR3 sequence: CASSESPGGEYEQYF. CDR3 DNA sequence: TGTGCCAGCAGTGAATCTCCAGGGGGCGAATACGAGCAGTACTTC.